These T cell receptor beta chains were read from a single sample in a study of blood T cell repertoires in COVID-19. Data came from immunoSEQ multiplex PCR; TCRdb stores just in-frame clones and leaves some out. The top ten clones hold under 4.5% of a sample with fewer than 250,000 clones, just under 85% of them seen once. Input material: peripheral blood. The receptor source for this set is a man between 45 and 60 years old with acute or convalescent COVID-19. Both conserved end residues are part of each CDR3.

J: TRBJ2-3
V: TRBV19
CDR3: CASSILAGGWPDTQYF

J: TRBJ1-5
V: TRBV11-2
CDR3: CASSLGSGMGDQPQHF

J: TRBJ2-7
V: TRBV6-5
CDR3: CASRGGRSYEQYF

J: TRBJ2-7
V: TRBV5-4
CDR3: CASSFRPGEAYEQYF

J: TRBJ2-2
V: TRBV4-1
CDR3: CASSRWVGGTGELFF

J: TRBJ2-3
V: TRBV10-2
CDR3: CASSDYLAGLQDTQYF

J: TRBJ2-1
V: TRBV6-2/TRBV6-3
CDR3: CASSYSSTSEQFF

J: TRBJ1-1
V: TRBV7-9
CDR3: CASSSGQNTEAFF

J: TRBJ2-7
V: TRBV6-2/TRBV6-3
CDR3: CASSYVGAGEQYF

J: TRBJ2-3
V: TRBV5-5
CDR3: CASSSGGGDTQYF

J: TRBJ2-5
V: TRBV7-3
CDR3: CASSLGTSGRLETQYF

J: TRBJ1-2
V: TRBV18
CDR3: CASSLGVGANYGYTF

J: TRBJ1-2
V: TRBV5-1
CDR3: CASSLTGTANYGYTF

J: TRBJ2-3
V: TRBV7-8
CDR3: CASSLWEPGGSTDTQYF

J: TRBJ2-7
V: TRBV2
CDR3: CASNLRDTTYEQYF

J: TRBJ1-1
V: TRBV7-8
CDR3: CASSSQGIANTEAFF

J: TRBJ2-6
V: TRBV27
CDR3: CASSLVGPRETGANVLTF

J: TRBJ1-6
V: TRBV19
CDR3: CASTPPGQYSPLHF

J: TRBJ1-6
V: TRBV5-1
CDR3: CASSDAGTGISPLHF

J: TRBJ2-7
V: TRBV6-2/TRBV6-3
CDR3: CASSPGLAGYEQYF

J: TRBJ2-7
V: TRBV25-1
CDR3: CASSETYEQYF

J: TRBJ1-2
V: TRBV28
CDR3: CASEEATGKFGYGYTF

J: TRBJ1-5
V: TRBV19
CDR3: CASSGGQGIYQPQHF

J: TRBJ2-7
V: TRBV30
CDR3: CAWSVVTAYEQYF

J: TRBJ2-2
V: TRBV7-3
CDR3: CATKSRGPGELFF

J: TRBJ1-5
V: TRBV6-5
CDR3: CASIRESNQPQHF

J: TRBJ2-7
V: TRBV6-5
CDR3: CAVRQGVSYEQYF

J: TRBJ2-3
V: TRBV5-1
CDR3: CASSTGQGGDTQYF

J: TRBJ2-2
V: TRBV27
CDR3: CASSLGQGATGELFF

J: TRBJ2-1
V: TRBV11-3
CDR3: CASTLQSGRTNNEQFF

J: TRBJ1-5
V: TRBV27
CDR3: CASSLGSGFKGQPQHF

J: TRBJ2-7
V: TRBV19
CDR3: CASSITLRGEQYF

J: TRBJ2-7
V: TRBV7-3
CDR3: CASSLWPITGITYEQYF

J: TRBJ1-5
V: TRBV2
CDR3: CASSGAPRSNQPQHF

J: TRBJ1-4
V: TRBV3-1/TRBV3-2
CDR3: CASSPGTNNEKLFF

J: TRBJ2-2
V: TRBV10-3
CDR3: CATGGGAGTGELFF

J: TRBJ2-3
V: TRBV11-3
CDR3: CASSRTSGRADTQYF

J: TRBJ2-1
V: TRBV20-1
CDR3: CSASRAGGVNEQFF

J: TRBJ2-7
V: TRBV7-9
CDR3: CASSPKRDSYEQYF

J: TRBJ1-5
V: TRBV19
CDR3: CASKGALGNQPQHF

J: TRBJ2-3
V: TRBV5-6
CDR3: CASSSRREGTDTQYF

J: TRBJ2-1
V: TRBV30
CDR3: CAWSPGLVSGEQFF

J: TRBJ2-7
V: TRBV7-3
CDR3: CASSTRPLPGQYF

J: TRBJ1-6
V: TRBV13
CDR3: CASSQTGESSYNSPLHF

J: TRBJ2-1
V: TRBV2
CDR3: CASRAGTSGGNEQFF

J: TRBJ2-7
V: TRBV28
CDR3: CASRAPSGYEQYF

J: TRBJ1-1
V: TRBV5-1
CDR3: CASSLIDKAFF

J: TRBJ2-1
V: TRBV15
CDR3: CATSRSPGYEQFF

J: TRBJ2-3
V: TRBV28
CDR3: CASTSTSGGADTQYF

J: TRBJ1-2
V: TRBV6-4
CDR3: CASSPRAGGYLDGYTF

J: TRBJ2-3
V: TRBV5-5
CDR3: CASSRDRDRSPDTQYF